The next 14 T cell receptor beta chains were all read from a single sample in a study of PD-1 blockade in classical Hodgkin lymphoma. The time point denotes: newly diagnosed, previously untreated cHL patient sample. Repertoires were generated with immunoSEQ multiplex PCR, while TCRdb's copy carries only in-frame clones and drops some. The sample lists about 33,000 clones; 90% to 95% were seen once. Sequenced: peripheral blood mononuclear cells (PBMCs). The source is a human donor with classical Hodgkin lymphoma.

The genes are TRBV6-5 and TRBJ1-2, with D perhaps matching TRBD1 (5 bases). Germline V lookup: CDR1 MNHEY, CDR2 SVGAGI. The length of the CDR3 is 12 residues. The germline V and J ends were trimmed by 8 bases and 4 bases, with 11 bases remaining between them. The CDR3: CASSQDFYGYTF. CDR3 sequence (DNA): TGTGCCAGCTCACAGGACTTCTATGGCTACACCTTC.

This rearrangement joins TRBV9 to TRBJ2-1; no firm D call. This CDR3 is built from 13 residues. Germline V gene sequence: CDR1 SGDLS, CDR2 YYNGEE. Trimming cost V 0 bases and J 6 bases, with 7 bases left between them. CDR3 nucleotide sequence: TGTGCCAGCAGCGTAGCCCGTTCCAATGAGCAGTTCTTC. This translates into CASSVARSNEQFF.

V and J are TRBV11-2 and TRBJ2-7; D possibly corresponds to TRBD2 (6 bases). Germline V gene data show CDR1 as SGHAT and CDR2 as FQNNGV. Between the trimmed V and J ends, which lost 3 bases and 3 bases, there was a span of 15 bases. This CDR3 region has 15 residues. The CDR3 region has the DNA TGTGCCAGCAGCTTGTCTAGCAGGGAGGACTACGAGCAGTACTTC. Translated, it gives CASSLSSREDYEQYF.

The V call is TRBV2, the J call TRBJ1-5, with unresolved D. Trimming pared 0 bases from V and 0 bases from J, leaving 12 bases between. This CDR3 has 17 residues. Looked up from germline, CDR1 is SNHLY and CDR2 is FYNNEI. DNA of the CDR3: TGTGCCAGCAGTGAAGCGCTTCGGGGAGATAGCAATCAGCCCCAGCATTTT. Protein sequence: CASSEALRGDSNQPQHF.

DNA of the CDR3: TGTGCCAGCTCACCATGGCGGGCAGAAGAGACCCAGTACTTC. Residues: CASSPWRAEETQYF. This chain links TRBV18 with TRBJ2-5, with D perhaps TRBD2 (5 bases). The V gene lost 2 bases and the J gene lost 3 bases, with 10 bases spanning the gap. This CDR3 spans 14 amino acids. Germline values: CDR1 KGHSH, CDR2 LQKENI.

Notes on this clone: The germline gene is not matched at one end of the junction; a read error may be the cause. The rearrangement links TRBV7-8 to TRBJ2-1; 7 bases fit TRBD2. Germline V lookup: CDR1 SGHVS, CDR2 FQNEAQ. The CDR3 spans 16 residues. The CDR3 DNA follows: TGTGCCAGTACTCTTTTTGGGCGGGAGAGATACAATGAGCAGCTCTTC. This translates into CASTLFGRERYNEQLF. Combining the CDR3 with reference TRBV7-8 and TRBJ2-1 gives the whole variable domain GAGVSQSPRYKVAKRGQDVALRCDPISGHVSLFWYQQALGQGPEFLTYFQNEAQLDKSGLPSDRFFAERPEGSVSTLKIQRTQQEDSAVYLCASTLFGRERYNEQLFGPGTRLTVL.

The V gene is TRBV5-1, the J gene TRBJ1-1, with D perhaps TRBD1 (5 bases). The germline V and J ends were trimmed by 4 bases and 5 bases, with 18 bases remaining between them. CDR3 length: 15 residues. CDR1 is SGHRS and CDR2 is YFSETQ in the germline V gene. The CDR3 protein is CASSGPGARLTEAFF. DNA of the CDR3: TGCGCCAGCAGCGGACCCGGGGCCCGACTAACTGAAGCTTTCTTT.

The chain couples TRBV7-2 to TRBJ2-3; D is unclear. Germline V gene lookup returns CDR1 SGHTA and CDR2 FQGNSA. The V gene lost 5 bases and the J gene lost 1 base, with 10 bases spanning the gap. The length of the CDR3 is 14 residues. This CDR3 is CASSPRIGTDTQYF. CDR3 nucleotides: TGTGCCAGCAGCCCCCGGATAGGCACAGATACGCAGTATTTT.

This clone was seen a single time. The gene calls are TRBV29-1 and TRBJ2-5; 9 nucleotides line up with TRBD2. Trimming took 4 bases from V and 7 from J; bases not matched to a gene: 13. Germline CDR1 SQVTM, CDR2 ANQGSEA. The CDR3 consists of 15 residues. CDR3 region: CSVGGVSGSPGTQYF. CDR3 bases: TGCAGCGTTGGAGGTGTTAGCGGGAGCCCGGGGACCCAGTACTTC.

The genes are TRBV19 and TRBJ2-7; 8 nucleotides align to TRBD1. CDR1 is LNHDA and CDR2 is SQIVND in the germline V gene (reference sequence). The CDR3 has 14 residues. V was pared by 7 bases and J by 7 bases, with 12 bases of the junction left unmatched. CDR3 in DNA: TGTGCCAGTACGCCAGGGGGCACACGAGGAGAGCAGTACTTC. The encoded protein is CASTPGGTRGEQYF. The whole variable domain, filled in from reference TRBV19 and TRBJ2-7, reads DGGITQSPKYLFRKEGQNVTLSCEQNLNHDAMYWYRQDPGQGLRLIYYSQIVNDFQKGDIAEGYSVSREKKESFPLTVTSAQKNPTAFYLCASTPGGTRGEQYFGPGTRLTVT.

The chain employs TRBV5-6 and TRBJ1-1; D unresolved. The CDR3 contains 13 residues. Trimming took 0 bases from V and 9 from J, leaving 12 bases between them. Germline CDR1 and CDR2: SGHDT and YYEEEE. This CDR3 reads CASSLGGEEKAFF. DNA for the CDR3: TGTGCCAGCAGCTTGGGGGGAGAGGAAAAAGCTTTCTTT.

The chain links TRBV4-1 to TRBJ1-2; D gene ambiguous. The CDR3 extends over 15 amino acids. Germline V gene data show CDR1 as MGHRA and CDR2 as YSYEKL. Deletions cut 0 bases from V and 3 bases from J, with 11 bases between. CDR3 DNA sequence: TGCGCCAGCAGCCAAGATCGATGGGAGGACTATGGCTACACCTTC. It yields the protein CASSQDRWEDYGYTF.

The chain links TRBV6-5 to TRBJ1-3, with unresolved D. V lost 0 bases and J lost 8, with 8 bases in between. The CDR3 spans 13 residues. Germline values: CDR1 MNHEY, CDR2 SVGAGI. CDR3 coding DNA: TGTGCCAGCAGTTACTCGAGTATTCACACCATATATTTT. Protein: CASSYSSIHTIYF.

The chain employs TRBV5-6 and TRBJ2-3; D ambiguous. The V end lost 4 bases, the J end lost 2 bases, and 8 bases lay between the germline ends. This CDR3 contains 13 residues. Germline-derived CDR1 and CDR2 are SGHDT and YYEEEE. The CDR3 is CASSVGYTDTQYF. The CDR3 DNA follows: TGTGCCAGCAGCGTAGGGTACACAGATACGCAGTATTTT.